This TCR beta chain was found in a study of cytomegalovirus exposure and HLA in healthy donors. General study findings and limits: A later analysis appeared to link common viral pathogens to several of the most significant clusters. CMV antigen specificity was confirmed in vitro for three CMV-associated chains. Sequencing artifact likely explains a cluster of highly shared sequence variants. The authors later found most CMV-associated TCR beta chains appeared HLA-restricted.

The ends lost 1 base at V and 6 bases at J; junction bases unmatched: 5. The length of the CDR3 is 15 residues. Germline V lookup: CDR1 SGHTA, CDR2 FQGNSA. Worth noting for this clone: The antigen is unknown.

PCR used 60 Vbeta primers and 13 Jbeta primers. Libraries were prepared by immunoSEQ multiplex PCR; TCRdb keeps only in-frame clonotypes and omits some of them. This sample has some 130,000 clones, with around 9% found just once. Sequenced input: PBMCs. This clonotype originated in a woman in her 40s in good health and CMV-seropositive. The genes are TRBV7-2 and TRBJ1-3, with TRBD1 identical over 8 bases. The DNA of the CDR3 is TGTGCCAGCAGCTTAGGACAGGGGTCCGTAAACACCATATATTTT. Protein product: CASSLGQGSVNTIYF.